These 27 T cell receptor beta chains came from one sample sequenced in a study of early T cells in non-severe SARS-CoV-2 infection. TCRdb reprocessed the 5' RACE reads with MiXCR, giving one entry per CDR3 protein. Counted here are some 30,000 distinct CDR3 sequences, roughly 5% occurring once; the ten biggest clones make up about 2.7%. Sequencing was done on a sample of whole blood. Source of these receptors: an adult who was a healthcare worker with PCR-confirmed SARS-CoV-2 infection or an uninfected control (not recorded which).

This clonotype has just a few counts. The chain combines TRBV6-4 with TRBJ1-3; no firm D call. Looked up from germline, CDR1 is MRHNA and CDR2 is SNTAGT. This CDR3 is 16 amino acids long. The V and J ends lost 8 bases and 1 base respectively, with 18 bases between them. Here the CDR3 reads CASQLVPVYSGNTIYF. CDR3 sequence (DNA): TGTGCCAGCCAGCTGGTCCCGGTTTATTCTGGAAACACCATATATTTT.

The chain is built from TRBV14 and TRBJ2-7; TRBD1 matches 8 bases. The CDR3 is made up of 13 amino acids. V trimming: 4 bases; J trimming: 8 bases; junction bases outside the gene matches: 7. From germline, CDR1 is SGHDN and CDR2 FVKESK. The CDR3 reads CASSPGQGLQQYF. In nucleotides, the CDR3 is TGTGCCAGCAGCCCAGGACAGGGCTTACAGCAGTACTTC.

In nucleotides, the CDR3 is TGTGCCAGCTCACCTCTCCCTCCTGGGTCCCGAACTGCGGAGACCCAGTACTTC. It encodes CASSPLPPGSRTAETQYF. The chain is built from TRBV18 and TRBJ2-5; no clear D gene. The ends were cut back, 3 bases at V and 5 bases at J, with 25 bases in the middle. Germline lookup yields CDR1 KGHSH and CDR2 LQKENI. The CDR3 has 18 amino acids.

This clonotype has just a few counts. J is TRBJ1-4 and V is TRBV5-1; the match to TRBD1 covers 9 bases. Trimming removed 5 bases from V and 7 bases from J; junction bases left unmatched: 12. Germline V CDR1 and CDR2: SGHRS, YFSETQ. The CDR3 spans 16 residues. The CDR3 nucleotides read TGCGCCAGCAGACATAAAACGGGACAGGGTGTTGAAAAACTGTTTTTT. It codes for CASRHKTGQGVEKLFF.

This clonotype came up many times. The chain links TRBV7-3 to TRBJ2-3, with D possibly TRBD1 on 5 matching bases. Germline lookup yields CDR1 SGHTA and CDR2 FQGTGA. The V and J ends lost 6 bases and 3 bases respectively, with 13 bases between them. The CDR3 is made up of 14 amino acids. CDR3 sequence reads: CASRSQGSTDTQYF. CDR3 in DNA: TGTGCCAGCAGATCCCAGGGATCGACAGATACGCAGTATTTT. The entire variable domain, with the rest obtained from reference TRBV7-3 and TRBJ2-3, is as follows: GAGVSQTPSNKVTEKGKYVELRCDPISGHTALYWYRQSLGQGPEFLIYFQGTGAADDSGLPNDRFFAVRPEGSVSTLKIQRTERGDSAVYLCASRSQGSTDTQYFGPGTRLTVL.

This clonotype was picked up many times. V gene TRBV5-1 combines with J gene TRBJ2-1, with D perhaps matching TRBD1 (6 bases). Germline V gene data show CDR1 as SGHRS and CDR2 as YFSETQ. The V and J ends lost 4 bases and 2 bases respectively, with 13 bases between them. The CDR3 loop spans 15 amino acids. The CDR3 loop is CASSRTGTTYNEQFF. The CDR3, as DNA: TGCGCCAGCAGCAGAACCGGGACAACCTACAATGAGCAGTTCTTC.

This clonotype was counted at least ten times. The gene calls are TRBV7-9 and TRBJ1-2; 8 bases map to TRBD1. The CDR3 sequence is 15 residues long. V dropped 4 bases and J dropped 4; count of bases not matched to a gene: 8. CDR1 SEHNR and CDR2 FQNEAQ come from the germline V gene (reference sequence). CDR3 residues: CASSSGDRSVYGYTF. The CDR3, as DNA: TGTGCCAGCAGCTCTGGGGACAGGTCCGTCTATGGCTACACCTTC.

This clonotype was picked up many times. The rearrangement links TRBV6-5 to TRBJ2-7, with D unresolved. Trimming removed 4 bases at V and 8 bases at J, with 9 bases between. The CDR3 extends over 11 amino acids. Germline V gene sequence: CDR1 MNHEY, CDR2 SVGAGI. Here the CDR3 reads CASSSLVKQYF. In nucleotides, the CDR3 is TGTGCCAGCAGTTCCCTAGTAAAGCAGTACTTC.

Ten or more counts support this clonotype. This chain joins TRBV3-1 and TRBJ2-7; D is possibly TRBD1 (6 bases). The CDR3 is made up of 16 amino acids. Germline CDR1 reads LGHDT; CDR2 reads YNNKEL (reference sequence). Deletions cut 4 bases from V and 3 bases from J, with 19 bases between. The CDR3 is CASSPDGGLEFYEQYF. The CDR3 bases are TGTGCCAGCAGCCCCGATGGGGGCCTCGAATTCTACGAGCAGTACTTC.

This clonotype appeared many times. The rearrangement links TRBV25-1 to TRBJ1-1; D remains ambiguous. With 7 bases removed from V and 3 bases from J, the gap between germline ends came to 9 bases. This CDR3 has 12 residues. The V gene's germline CDR1 is MGHDK and CDR2 SYGVNS. The DNA of the CDR3 is TGTGCCAGCAAGGGTCCCTACACTGAAGCTTTCTTT. Its protein product is CASKGPYTEAFF. Using reference TRBV25-1 and TRBJ1-1 for the parts outside the CDR3, the full variable domain is EADIYQTPRYLVIGTGKKITLECSQTMGHDKMYWYQQDPGMELHLIHYSYGVNSTEKGDLSSESTVSRIRTEHFPLTLESARPSHTSQYLCASKGPYTEAFFGQGTRLTVV.

This clonotype was seen repeatedly, ten times or more. The chain's CDR3 is CASSPPGTAIYEQYF. The CDR3 DNA reads as TGTGCCAGCTCGCCTCCCGGGACAGCTATCTACGAGCAGTACTTC. V is TRBV18 and J is TRBJ2-7; 7 bases line up with TRBD1. CDR1 is KGHSH, CDR2 LQKENI, per germline. The CDR3 length is 15 residues. V lost 6 bases to trimming and J lost 3 bases; unmatched junction nucleotides: 11.

The CDR3 region has the DNA TGTGCCAGCAGTGAAATCCAGGGGGCGGCTGAAGCTTTCTTT. This gives the protein CASSEIQGAAEAFF. The V gene is TRBV6-1, the J gene TRBJ1-1, with 8 bases aligning to TRBD1. The CDR3 totals 14 residues. The junction had 5 bases not matched to a gene; V was cut back by 2 bases and J by 6 bases. The germline V gene has CDR1 MNHNS and CDR2 SASEGT.

There are a few counts of this clonotype. This rearrangement joins TRBV19 to TRBJ2-2, with TRBD1 identical over 8 bases. J lost 6 bases, V lost 4 bases, and 10 bases had no gene match. CDR1 is LNHDA and CDR2 is SQIVND in the germline V gene (reference sequence). The CDR3 covers 16 residues. The CDR3 DNA reads TGTGCCAGTAGTACCTGGACAGGGCGGGTATCCGGGGAGCTGTTTTTT. Translating gives CASSTWTGRVSGELFF.

At least ten counts were recorded for this clonotype. This chain connects TRBV5-6 to TRBJ2-6, with D maybe TRBD1 (5 bases). This CDR3 is 19 amino acids long. From germline, CDR1 is SGHDT and CDR2 YYEEEE. V was shortened by 0 bases and J by 1 base, with 17 bases between the two germline ends. CDR3 DNA: TGTGCCAGCAGCTTGGATACAGCGTGGGGCTTATCTGGGGCCAACGTCCTGACTTTC. It yields the protein CASSLDTAWGLSGANVLTF.

For this clonotype: The junction shows a germline mismatch at one end, possibly a read error. The rearrangement uses TRBV7-3 and TRBJ2-2; weak D call: TRBD2 (6 bases). The CDR3 extends over 14 amino acids. In germline, CDR1 is SGHTA, CDR2 FQGTGA. This CDR3 reads CASSFHANTGGLFF. The CDR3 DNA follows: TGTGCCAGCAGCTTCCACGCGAACACCGGGGGGCTGTTTTTT.

Points on this clonotype: Given a much more abundant clone one base away, this may be a read error. The chain couples TRBV11-2 to TRBJ1-6, with a possible D match to TRBD1 (6 bases). There are 16 residues in the CDR3. Germline V gene data show CDR1 as SGHAT and CDR2 as FQNNGV. DNA of the CDR3: TGTGCCAGCAGCCTGACAGGAAAAGGGGTAAATTCACCCCTCTACTTT. It translates to CASSLTGKGVNSPLYF.

The chain has TRBV20-1 and TRBJ1-2; D is unresolved. CDR3 length equals 16 residues. Germline V lookup: CDR1 DFQATT, CDR2 SNEGSKA (reference sequence). V was cut by 0 bases and J by 5 bases, with 19 bases left in between. The CDR3 is CSARDLGSPSLYGYTF. CDR3 sequence (DNA): TGCAGTGCTAGAGATTTGGGGAGCCCTAGTCTTTATGGCTACACCTTC.

This clonotype occurred a few times. One end of the junction does not line up with germline, which may come from a read error. The chain joins TRBV2 to TRBJ2-2; the match to TRBD2 covers 10 bases. Germline assignment: CDR1 SNHLY and CDR2 FYNNEI. The CDR3 length is 18 residues. The CDR3 is CASSGPTAGGPSTGELFF. The DNA of the CDR3 is TGTGCCAGCAGTGGTCCAACAGCGGGGGGGCCTAGCACCGGGGAGCTTTTTTTT.

There are many counts of this clonotype. The rearrangement links TRBV19 to TRBJ1-5, with D tentatively TRBD1 (6 bases). From germline, CDR1 is LNHDA and CDR2 SQIVND (reference sequence). Trimming took 7 bases from V and 6 from J, leaving 16 bases between them. The CDR3 contains 14 residues. The CDR3 DNA follows: TGTGCCAGTACCTACCTGGGGGGCGGTCAGCCCCAGCATTTT. Translation: CASTYLGGGQPQHF. Full variable domain (remainder filled in from reference TRBV19 and TRBJ1-5): DGGITQSPKYLFRKEGQNVTLSCEQNLNHDAMYWYRQDPGQGLRLIYYSQIVNDFQKGDIAEGYSVSREKKESFPLTVTSAQKNPTAFYLCASTYLGGGQPQHFGDGTRLSIL.

This clonotype was observed many times. The J gene is TRBJ2-3, the V gene TRBV11-2; 7 bases match TRBD2. CDR3 length equals 17 residues. Germline values: CDR1 SGHAT, CDR2 FQNNGV. V shed 8 bases, J shed 6 bases, and the junction held 20 bases outside the gene matches. The CDR3 region is CASSLTGGGREVDTQYF. CDR3 DNA sequence: TGTGCCAGCTCGCTTACAGGCGGGGGAAGGGAAGTGGATACGCAGTATTTT.

This clonotype has at least ten counts. This sequence joins TRBV5-1 and TRBJ2-1; 10 bases fit TRBD2. Germline V lookup: CDR1 SGHRS, CDR2 YFSETQ. This CDR3 region has 14 residues. J gave up 6 bases and V 3 bases, and 3 bases lay outside the gene matches. For the CDR3, the DNA is TGCGCCAGCAGCTCCCGACTAGCGGGCAATGAGCAGTTCTTC. It specifies CASSSRLAGNEQFF.

This clonotype has ten or more counts. The rearrangement uses TRBV20-1 and TRBJ1-1; D gene ambiguous. With 2 bases removed from V and 7 bases from J, the gap between germline ends came to 17 bases. CDR1 is DFQATT and CDR2 is SNEGSKA in the germline V gene (reference sequence). The CDR3 loop spans 14 amino acids. The CDR3 spells CSARRGPAGVEAFF. The CDR3 DNA sequence: TGCAGTGCTAGAAGAGGGCCGGCGGGTGTTGAAGCTTTCTTT.

This clonotype was seen at least ten times. The chain recombines TRBV7-6 with TRBJ2-1; perhaps TRBD2 as D (6 bases). Trimming removed 2 bases from V and 8 bases from J, with 16 bases in between. The germline gives CDR1 SGHVS, CDR2 FNYEAQ. This CDR3 contains 15 residues. In DNA form, the CDR3 reads TGTGCCAGCAGCTTACGGGACTCGACCTCCCATGAGCAGTTCTTC. It encodes CASSLRDSTSHEQFF.

This clonotype came up many times. The gene calls are TRBV10-1 and TRBJ2-4; D perhaps matches TRBD1 (6 bases). Germline lookup yields CDR1 WNHNN and CDR2 SYGVQD (reference sequence). The V and J ends lost 4 bases and 1 base respectively, with 17 bases between them. This CDR3 region has 17 residues. CDR3 nucleotide sequence: TGCGCCAGCAGTGGTTCACAGGGACCCTTGGCCAAAAACATTCAGTACTTC. Protein product: CASSGSQGPLAKNIQYF.

In this sample, this clonotype turned up many times. This rearrangement joins TRBV11-2 to TRBJ2-1, with D tentatively TRBD2 (5 bases). CDR1 and CDR2 (germline): SGHAT, FQNNGV. Trimming removed 2 bases at V and 9 bases at J, with 11 bases between. The CDR3 spans 13 residues. The CDR3, as DNA: TGTGCCAGCAGCTTATCGCTGCGGGTTGAGCAGTTCTTC. It encodes CASSLSLRVEQFF. The full variable domain, its missing parts supplied by reference TRBV11-2 and TRBJ2-1, is EAGVAQSPRYKIIEKRQSVAFWCNPISGHATLYWYQQILGQGPKLLIQFQNNGVVDDSQLPKDRFSAERLKGVDSTLKIQPAKLEDSAVYLCASSLSLRVEQFFGPGTRLTVL.

The chain carries TRBV7-2 and TRBJ1-5, with D maybe TRBD1 (5 bases). The CDR3 runs to 15 residues. Deletions cut 6 bases from V and 0 bases from J, with 12 bases between. The germline V gene encodes CDR1 SGHTA and CDR2 FQGNSA. The CDR3 DNA reads as TGTGCCAGCAGTTCCGGGACCCATAGCAATCAGCCCCAGCATTTT. Residues: CASSSGTHSNQPQHF. Full variable domain (missing parts from reference TRBV7-2 and TRBJ1-5): GAGVSQSPSNKVTEKGKDVELRCDPISGHTALYWYRQSLGQGLEFLIYFQGNSAPDKSGLPSDRFSAERTGGSVSTLTIQRTQQEDSAVYLCASSSGTHSNQPQHFGDGTRLSIL.

At least ten counts were recorded for this clonotype. The genes are TRBV5-6 and TRBJ2-1, with D unclear. Germline V gene lookup returns CDR1 SGHDT and CDR2 YYEEEE. V lost 0 bases, J lost 0 bases, and 10 bases lay in between. The CDR3 is made up of 16 amino acids. Here the CDR3 reads CASSLGPEPSYNEQFF. CDR3 sequence (DNA): TGTGCCAGCAGCTTGGGGCCAGAACCCTCCTACAATGAGCAGTTCTTC.